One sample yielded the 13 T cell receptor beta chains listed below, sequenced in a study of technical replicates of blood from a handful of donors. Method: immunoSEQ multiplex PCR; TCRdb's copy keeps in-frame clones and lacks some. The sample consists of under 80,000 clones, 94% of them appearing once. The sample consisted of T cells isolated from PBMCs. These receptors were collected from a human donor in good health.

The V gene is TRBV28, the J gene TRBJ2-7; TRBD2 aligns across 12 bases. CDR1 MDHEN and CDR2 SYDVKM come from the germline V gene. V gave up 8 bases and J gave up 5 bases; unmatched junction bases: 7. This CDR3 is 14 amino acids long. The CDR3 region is CASGLAGGPNEQYF. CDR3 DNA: TGTGCCAGCGGTCTAGCGGGAGGGCCCAACGAGCAGTACTTC.

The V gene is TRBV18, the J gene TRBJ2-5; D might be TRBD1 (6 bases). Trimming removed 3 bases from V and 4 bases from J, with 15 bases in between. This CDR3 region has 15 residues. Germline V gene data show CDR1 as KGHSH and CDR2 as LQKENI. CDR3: CASSPFLGAGETQYF. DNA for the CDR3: TGTGCCAGCTCACCGTTTTTGGGGGCCGGAGAGACCCAGTACTTC.

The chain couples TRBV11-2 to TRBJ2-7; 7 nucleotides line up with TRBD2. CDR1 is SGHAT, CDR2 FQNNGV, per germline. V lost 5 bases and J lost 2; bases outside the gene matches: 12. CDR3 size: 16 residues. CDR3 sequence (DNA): TGTGCCAGCAGCCCGATGGTGGGGCGGGGGACCTACGAGCAGTACTTC. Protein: CASSPMVGRGTYEQYF.

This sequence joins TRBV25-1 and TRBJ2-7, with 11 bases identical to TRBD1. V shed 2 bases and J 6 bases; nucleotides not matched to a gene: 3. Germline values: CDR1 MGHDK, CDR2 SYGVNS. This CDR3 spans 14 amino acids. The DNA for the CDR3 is TGTGCCAGCAGTGAAGGGACAGGGGGAGGCGAGCAGTACTTC. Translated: CASSEGTGGGEQYF.

The CDR3 here is CASSETAFSSYEQYF. In nucleotides, the CDR3 is TGTGCCAGCAGCGAGACAGCTTTCTCCTCCTACGAGCAGTACTTC. The rearrangement uses TRBV5-4 and TRBJ2-7; weak D call: TRBD1 (5 bases). CDR1 is SGHNT and CDR2 is YYREEE in the germline V gene (reference sequence). The CDR3 has 15 amino acids. V gave up 4 bases and J gave up 0 bases, with 14 bases separating them.

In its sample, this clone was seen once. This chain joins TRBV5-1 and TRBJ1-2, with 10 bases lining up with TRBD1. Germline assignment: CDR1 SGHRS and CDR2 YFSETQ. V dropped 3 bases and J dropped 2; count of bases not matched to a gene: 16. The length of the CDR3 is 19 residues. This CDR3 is CASSSPRDRGAGRNYGYTF. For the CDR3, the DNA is TGCGCCAGCAGCTCCCCCCGGGACAGGGGAGCGGGTAGGAACTATGGCTACACCTTC.

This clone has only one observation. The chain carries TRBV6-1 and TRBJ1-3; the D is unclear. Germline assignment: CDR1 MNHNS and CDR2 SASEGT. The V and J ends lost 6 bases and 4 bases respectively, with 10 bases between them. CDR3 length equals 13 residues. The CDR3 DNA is TGTGCCAGCAGACGAGGCTCGGGAAACACCATATATTTT. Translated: CASRRGSGNTIYF.

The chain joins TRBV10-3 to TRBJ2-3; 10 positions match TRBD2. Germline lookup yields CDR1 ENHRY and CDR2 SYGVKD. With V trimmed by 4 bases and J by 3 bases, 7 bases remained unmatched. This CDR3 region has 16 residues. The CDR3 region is CAISVASGGITDTQYF. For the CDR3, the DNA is TGTGCCATCAGTGTTGCTAGCGGGGGTATAACAGATACGCAGTATTTT.

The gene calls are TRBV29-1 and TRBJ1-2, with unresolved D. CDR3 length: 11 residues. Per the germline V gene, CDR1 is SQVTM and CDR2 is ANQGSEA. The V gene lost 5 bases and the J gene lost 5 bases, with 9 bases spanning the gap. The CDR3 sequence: CSVRGLYGYTF. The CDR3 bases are TGCAGCGTTCGGGGATTATATGGCTACACCTTC.

The CDR3 spells CASSVAGVIGNSPLHF. DNA for the CDR3: TGTGCCAGCAGCGTAGCAGGGGTGATAGGGAATTCACCCCTCCACTTT. The chain employs TRBV9 and TRBJ1-6, with D possibly TRBD1 on 6 matching bases. The CDR3 has 16 amino acids. V lost 0 bases, J lost 7 bases, and 14 bases lay in between. Germline V gene sequence: CDR1 SGDLS, CDR2 YYNGEE.

The CDR3 region is CASSFSRNYGYTF. The CDR3 DNA is TGTGCCAGCAGTTTTAGCCGGAACTATGGCTACACCTTC. V and J are TRBV28 and TRBJ1-2; no clear D. Trimming took 3 bases from V and 2 from J, leaving 7 bases between them. Germline-derived CDR1 and CDR2 are MDHEN and SYDVKM. CDR3 length: 13 amino acids.

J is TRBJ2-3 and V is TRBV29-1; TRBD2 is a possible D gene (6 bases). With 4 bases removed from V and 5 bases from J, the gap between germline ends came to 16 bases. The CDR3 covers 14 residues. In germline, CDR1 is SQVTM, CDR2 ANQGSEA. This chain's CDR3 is CSVVFVGAGDTQYF. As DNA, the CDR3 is TGCAGCGTTGTCTTCGTGGGAGCGGGAGATACGCAGTATTTT.

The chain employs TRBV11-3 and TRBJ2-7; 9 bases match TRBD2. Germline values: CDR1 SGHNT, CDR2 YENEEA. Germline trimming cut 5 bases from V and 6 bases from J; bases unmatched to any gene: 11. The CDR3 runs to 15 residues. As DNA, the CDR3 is TGTGCCAGCAGCCCCCCCGGGACTAGCAGGTGCGAGCAGTACTTC. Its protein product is CASSPPGTSRCEQYF. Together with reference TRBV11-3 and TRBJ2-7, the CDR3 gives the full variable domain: EAGVVQSPRYKIIEKKQPVAFWCNPISGHNTLYWYLQNLGQGPELLIRYENEEAVDDSQLPKDRFSAERLKGVDSTLKIQPAELGDSAVYLCASSPPGTSRCEQYFGPGTRLTVT.